This TCR beta chain was recorded in a study of OX40 agonist ivuxolimab in advanced cancers. Looking at the study overall: Subjects had a mean age of about 65 years, with a range of about 23 to 79; around 84% were male.

The data were produced by immunoSEQ multiplex PCR, yet TCRdb's version contains in-frame clones alone and is incomplete. The data hold around 43,000 clones, with 80% to 90% observed a single time. Between the trimmed V and J ends, which lost 4 bases and 1 base, there was a span of 2 bases. Germline CDR1 is SGHRS and CDR2 is YFSETQ. This CDR3 is 12 amino acids long. People who had autoimmune disease history or systemic immunosuppression were excluded. Samples were taken at baseline and on day 1 of cycles 4 and 7. With regard to this clone: The antigen remains undetermined. The identical CDR3 is also encoded by other nucleotide sequences in the sample.

Study conclusions and caveats: CD8+ T cells were the subset that, on average, had more expanded clones than CD4+.

The clonotype originates from an adult with an advanced solid tumor such as melanoma, head and neck, liver or kidney cancer. This sequence joins TRBV5-1 and TRBJ2-2, with D uncertain. The sequenced sample was CD4+ or CD8+ T cells sorted from blood, obtained in a trial of the OX40 agonist ivuxolimab. The CDR3 DNA sequence: TGCGCCAGCAGCCTGAACACCGGGGAGCTGTTTTTT. Its protein product is CASSLNTGELFF.